A single sample gave rise to the 21 T cell receptor beta chains below, sequenced in a study of blood T cell repertoires in COVID-19. Data came from immunoSEQ multiplex PCR; TCRdb stores just in-frame clones and leaves some out. The sample consists of hundreds of thousands of clones, around 80% of them appearing once. Sequencing was done on a sample of peripheral blood. These receptors were collected from a man older than 75 with acute or convalescent COVID-19.

The V gene is TRBV19, the J gene TRBJ1-4; 9 nucleotides align to TRBD1. CDR1 and CDR2 (germline): LNHDA, SQIVND (reference sequence). This CDR3 has 15 residues. Germline trimming cut 5 bases from V and 8 bases from J; bases unmatched to any gene: 9. For the CDR3, the DNA is TGTGCCAGTAGTGTGACAGGGGGAGGCGGCGAAAAACTGTTTTTT. Amino acids: CASSVTGGGGEKLFF.

This chain uses TRBV7-2 with TRBJ2-5, with 8 bases fitting TRBD2. CDR3 length: 14 amino acids. From germline, CDR1 is SGHTA and CDR2 FQGNSA. V shed 1 base, J shed 4 bases, and the junction held 2 bases outside the gene matches. The CDR3 loop is CASSLVAGGETQYF. The CDR3 DNA sequence: TGTGCCAGCAGCTTAGTGGCGGGGGGAGAGACCCAGTACTTC.

This clone was picked up one time. This chain links TRBV7-8 with TRBJ2-3; 12 bases agree with TRBD2. There are 16 residues in the CDR3. J gave up 5 bases and V 4 bases, and 7 bases lay outside the gene matches. Germline V gene lookup returns CDR1 SGHVS and CDR2 FQNEAQ. The CDR3 sequence is CASSYDPGLAGDTQYF. CDR3 nucleotide sequence: TGTGCCAGCAGCTATGACCCGGGACTAGCGGGAGATACGCAGTATTTT.

This chain connects TRBV7-2 to TRBJ2-3; 8 nucleotides align to TRBD2. Germline assignment: CDR1 SGHTA and CDR2 FQGNSA. The trim removed 1 base at V and 5 bases at J, leaving 11 bases unmatched. The CDR3 extends over 17 amino acids. In nucleotides, the CDR3 is TGTGCCAGCAGCTTAGTGGCCGGGAGGGCCCCATTAGATACGCAGTATTTT. Protein product: CASSLVAGRAPLDTQYF.

The rearrangement joins TRBV9 to TRBJ2-1, with 10 bases fitting TRBD2. Germline CDR1 is SGDLS and CDR2 is YYNGEE. With 0 bases clipped from V and 7 bases from J, the junction kept 13 bases outside the gene matches. The CDR3 length is 18 residues. In nucleotides, the CDR3 is TGTGCCAGCAGCGTAGTAGGACAGACGGGACTAGCGTTAAATGAGCAGTTCTTC. This translates into CASSVVGQTGLALNEQFF.

V gene TRBV23-1 combines with J gene TRBJ2-1; TRBD1 might be the D (6 bases). Being an ORF, TRBV23-1 has a function that is uncertain. This CDR3 contains 16 residues. Deletions cut 2 bases from V and 5 bases from J, with 16 bases between. The CDR3: CASSQPDRFYDNEQFF. CDR3 bases: TGCGCCAGCAGTCAACCCGACAGGTTTTACGACAATGAGCAGTTCTTC.

DNA of the CDR3: TGTGCCAGCAGCTTCGGGCTGCACTTCAGGGACGAGCAGTACTTC. The encoded protein is CASSFGLHFRDEQYF. The J gene is TRBJ2-7, the V gene TRBV5-8, with D maybe TRBD1 (5 bases). The CDR3 spans 15 residues. CDR1 and CDR2 from the germline V gene are SGHTS and YDEGEE. V was shortened by 2 bases and J by 5 bases, with 17 bases between the two germline ends.

CDR3 sequence: CASSRGLAGDLSSYEQYF. DNA of the CDR3: TGCGCCAGCAGCCGGGGACTAGCGGGAGACCTTAGCTCCTACGAGCAGTACTTC. This chain uses TRBV5-1 with TRBJ2-7; 14 bases fit TRBD2. The CDR3 length is 18 residues. V shed 4 bases, J shed 0 bases, and the junction held 9 bases outside the gene matches. The germline V gene has CDR1 SGHRS and CDR2 YFSETQ.

The rearrangement joins TRBV3-1 (or the pseudogene TRBV3-2) to TRBJ2-3; D remains unclear. Germline CDR1 reads LGHDT; CDR2 reads YNNKEL (reference sequence). Trimming cost V 0 bases and J 6 bases, with 13 bases left between them. The CDR3 loop spans 15 amino acids. This chain's CDR3 is CASSQDRLPGDTQYF. CDR3 nucleotides: TGTGCCAGCAGCCAAGATCGACTTCCCGGGGATACGCAGTATTTT.

The genes are TRBV7-6 and TRBJ2-3; 7 bases align to TRBD2. CDR1 is SGHVS and CDR2 is FNYEAQ in the germline V gene. The CDR3 loop spans 15 amino acids. V lost 5 bases, J lost 3 bases, and 8 bases stayed unmatched. The chain's CDR3 is CASSPRGGETDTQYF. CDR3 nucleotide sequence: TGTGCCAGCAGCCCCCGTGGGGGGGAGACAGATACGCAGTATTTT.

V usage is TRBV7-2 and J usage is TRBJ2-7; TRBD2 matches at 12 bases. The CDR3 totals 17 residues. Germline V gene sequence: CDR1 SGHTA, CDR2 FQGNSA. Unmatched junction bases numbered 7, after V lost 2 bases and J lost 2 bases. In DNA, the CDR3 is TGTGCCAGCAGCTTAAGGGTCCTAGCGGGGGGGACCTACGAGCAGTACTTC. Protein: CASSLRVLAGGTYEQYF.

The V gene is TRBV7-9, the J gene TRBJ1-2; tentatively, D is TRBD1 (6 bases). Trimming cost V 3 bases and J 8 bases, with 16 bases left between them. The germline gives CDR1 SEHNR, CDR2 FQNEAQ (reference sequence). This CDR3 region has 14 residues. The CDR3 loop reads CASSLDSSTFGYTF. For the CDR3, the DNA is TGTGCCAGCAGCTTGGACAGCTCAACGTTCGGCTACACCTTC.

The V and J genes are TRBV5-1 and TRBJ1-5, with D perhaps matching TRBD1 (5 bases). The V end lost 4 bases, the J end lost 2 bases, and 16 bases lay between the germline ends. The CDR3 is 16 residues long. CDR1 and CDR2 (germline): SGHRS, YFSETQ. The chain's CDR3 is CASSKTVLGRNQPQHF. The CDR3 bases are TGCGCCAGCAGCAAAACCGTCTTGGGGCGCAATCAGCCCCAGCATTTT.

V and J are TRBV6-5 and TRBJ1-2, with 7 nucleotides matching TRBD1. The CDR3 has 14 amino acids. After removal of 4 bases from V and 5 bases from J, the junction contained 7 bases not matched to a gene. Looked up from germline, CDR1 is MNHEY and CDR2 is SVGAGI. CDR3 protein: CASSFSTGTYGYTF. The DNA of the CDR3 is TGTGCCAGCAGTTTTTCGACAGGGACGTATGGCTACACCTTC.

This clone was counted between two and nine times. The CDR3 loop reads CASSRQGVGGTEAFF. CDR3 coding DNA: TGTGCCAGCAGCCGACAGGGGGTTGGTGGCACTGAAGCTTTCTTT. The chain has TRBV7-9 and TRBJ1-1; 9 bases align to TRBD1. V dropped 5 bases and J dropped 4; count of bases not matched to a gene: 8. The CDR3 runs 15 residues. Looked up from germline, CDR1 is SEHNR and CDR2 is FQNEAQ (reference sequence).

CDR3 protein: CATSRARGEAFF. As DNA, the CDR3 is TGTGCCACCAGCAGAGCCCGGGGTGAAGCTTTCTTT. The chain has TRBV15 and TRBJ1-1; no firm D call. V was trimmed by 1 base and J by 7 bases, leaving 7 bases between them. CDR1 is LNHNV, CDR2 YYDKDF, per germline (reference sequence). The CDR3 is 12 residues long.

This chain uses TRBV4-1 with TRBJ1-3; D ambiguous. The V gene's germline CDR1 is MGHRA and CDR2 YSYEKL. This CDR3 has 15 residues. V lost 1 base and J lost 4, with 11 bases in between. CDR3 in DNA: TGCGCCAGCAGCCAAGCGGGAAGGGCCGGAAACACCATATATTTT. It is translated as CASSQAGRAGNTIYF.

The V and J genes are TRBV28 and TRBJ1-5, with D maybe TRBD1 (5 bases). V was cut by 7 bases and J by 3 bases, with 10 bases left in between. CDR1 is MDHEN and CDR2 is SYDVKM in the germline V gene. CDR3 length: 13 residues. Written as DNA, the CDR3 is TGTGCCAGCACCAGACAGTCCAATCAGCCCCAGCATTTT. The encoded protein is CASTRQSNQPQHF.

The chain combines TRBV5-1 with TRBJ2-1, with no clear D. The CDR3 is 11 amino acids. Per germline, CDR1 SGHRS and CDR2 YFSETQ. The V end was cut by 5 bases, the J end by 9 bases, with 9 bases between. CDR3 residues: CASRMGFEQFF. The CDR3 nucleotides are TGCGCCAGCAGGATGGGCTTTGAGCAGTTCTTC.

The chain employs TRBV28 and TRBJ2-5; 9 bases align to TRBD2. The CDR3 runs 20 residues. Germline CDR1 reads MDHEN; CDR2 reads SYDVKM. Losses at the gene ends were 2 bases for V and 5 bases for J; bases not matched to a gene: 21. This CDR3 reads CASSLMGRREAGGPRETQYF. The CDR3 region has the DNA TGTGCCAGCAGTTTAATGGGGAGGCGAGAAGCGGGGGGACCCCGGGAGACCCAGTACTTC. The whole variable domain, remainder taken from reference TRBV28 and TRBJ2-5, is DVKVTQSSRYLVKRTGEKVFLECVQDMDHENMFWYRQDPGLGLRLIYFSYDVKMKEKGDIPEGYSVSREKKERFSLILESASTNQTSMYLCASSLMGRREAGGPRETQYFGPGTRLLVL.

This clone was counted a few times. The CDR3 loop is CASSLTGGDSPLHF. CDR3 in DNA: TGTGCCAGCAGCCTCACAGGGGGTGATTCACCCCTCCACTTT. This chain links TRBV25-1 with TRBJ1-6; 8 nucleotides line up with TRBD1. V shed 6 bases and J 8 bases; nucleotides not matched to a gene: 6. Germline V lookup: CDR1 MGHDK, CDR2 SYGVNS. The CDR3 sequence is 14 residues long.